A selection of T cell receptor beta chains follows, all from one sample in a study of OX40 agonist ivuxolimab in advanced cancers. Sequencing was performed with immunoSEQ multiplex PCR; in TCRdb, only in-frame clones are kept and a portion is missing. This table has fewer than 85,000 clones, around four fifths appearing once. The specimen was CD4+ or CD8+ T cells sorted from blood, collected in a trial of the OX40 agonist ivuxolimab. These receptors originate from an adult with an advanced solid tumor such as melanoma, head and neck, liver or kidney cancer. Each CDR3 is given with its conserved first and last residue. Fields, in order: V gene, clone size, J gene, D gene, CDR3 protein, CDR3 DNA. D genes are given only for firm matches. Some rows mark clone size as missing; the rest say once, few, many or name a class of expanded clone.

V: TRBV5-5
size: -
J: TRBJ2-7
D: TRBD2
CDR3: CASSLAGTSGYEQYF
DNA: TGTGCCAGCAGCTTGGCCGGGACTAGCGGCTACGAGCAGTACTTC

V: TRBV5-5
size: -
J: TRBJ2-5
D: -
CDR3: CASSLDGVRETQYF
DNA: TGTGCCAGCAGCTTGGACGGGGTGAGGGAGACCCAGTACTTC

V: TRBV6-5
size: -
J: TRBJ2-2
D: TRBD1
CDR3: CASRMGTENTGELFF
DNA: TGTGCCAGCAGGATGGGGACAGAGAACACCGGGGAGCTGTTTTTT

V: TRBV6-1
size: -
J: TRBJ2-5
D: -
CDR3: CASSDSLQETQYF
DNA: TGTGCCAGCAGTGACTCTCTTCAAGAGACCCAGTACTTC

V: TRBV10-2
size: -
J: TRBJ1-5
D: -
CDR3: CASSESGADYSNQPQHF
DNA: TGCGCCAGCAGTGAGTCTGGGGCAGACTATAGCAATCAGCCCCAGCATTTT

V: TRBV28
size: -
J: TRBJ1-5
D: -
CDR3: CASSPWTRTNSNQPQHF
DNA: TGTGCCAGCAGTCCCTGGACCAGAACAAATAGCAATCAGCCCCAGCATTTT

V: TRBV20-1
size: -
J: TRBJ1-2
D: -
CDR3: CSARPTMGYTF
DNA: TGCAGTGCTAGACCAACCATGGGATACACCTTC

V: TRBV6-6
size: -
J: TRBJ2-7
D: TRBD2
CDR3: CASSYSTGGGNEQYF
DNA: TGTGCCAGCAGTTACTCGACAGGCGGGGGGAACGAGCAGTACTTC

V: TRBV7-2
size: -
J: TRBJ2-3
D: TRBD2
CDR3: CASSSSSGVGADTQYF
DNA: TGTGCCAGCAGCTCCAGTAGCGGGGTTGGGGCAGATACGCAGTATTTT

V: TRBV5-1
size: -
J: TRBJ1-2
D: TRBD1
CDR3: CASSSSGTGVWEGYTF
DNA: TGCGCCAGCAGCTCGAGCGGGACAGGGGTTTGGGAAGGCTACACCTTC

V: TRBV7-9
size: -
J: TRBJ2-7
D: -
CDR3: CASSQNWGHYEQYF
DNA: TGTGCCAGCAGCCAAAACTGGGGACACTACGAGCAGTACTTC

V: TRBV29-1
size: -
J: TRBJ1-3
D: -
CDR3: CSVGMSSGNTIYF
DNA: TGCAGCGTTGGAATGAGCTCTGGAAACACCATATATTTT

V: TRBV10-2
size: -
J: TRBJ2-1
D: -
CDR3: CASSVEGSSGMAYNEQFF
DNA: TGCGCCAGCAGTGTAGAAGGGAGCAGCGGAATGGCCTACAATGAGCAGTTCTTC

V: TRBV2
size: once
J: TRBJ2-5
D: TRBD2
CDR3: CASSESLAGGPWNF
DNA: TGTGCCAGCAGTGAATCGCTAGCGGGGGGGCCTTGGAACTTC

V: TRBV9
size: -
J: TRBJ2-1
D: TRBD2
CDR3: CASSDRTSGGARNEQFF
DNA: TGTGCCAGCAGCGACCGGACTAGCGGGGGGGCCCGGAATGAGCAGTTCTTC

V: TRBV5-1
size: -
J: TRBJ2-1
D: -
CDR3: CASSLAGLTRNEQFF
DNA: TGCGCCAGCAGCTTGGCCGGGCTAACCCGCAATGAGCAGTTCTTC

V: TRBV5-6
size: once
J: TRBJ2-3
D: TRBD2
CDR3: CASSFLAGASGDTQYF
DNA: TGTGCCAGCAGCTTTCTAGCGGGGGCCTCTGGGGATACGCAGTATTTT

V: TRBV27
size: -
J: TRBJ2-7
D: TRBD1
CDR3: CASSPGWGQSSREQYF
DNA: TGTGCCAGCAGCCCCGGGTGGGGACAGAGCTCTCGCGAGCAGTACTTC

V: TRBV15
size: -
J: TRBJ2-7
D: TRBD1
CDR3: CATSSPGQGAYEQYF
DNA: TGTGCCACCAGCAGCCCCGGACAGGGGGCCTACGAGCAGTACTTC

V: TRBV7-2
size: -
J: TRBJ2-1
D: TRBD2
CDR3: CASSFGLAHEQFF
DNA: TGTGCCAGCAGCTTCGGACTAGCCCATGAGCAGTTCTTC

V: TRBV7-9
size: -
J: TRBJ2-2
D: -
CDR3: CASSLSRTGELFF
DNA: TGTGCCAGCAGCCTGAGCCGCACCGGGGAGCTGTTTTTT

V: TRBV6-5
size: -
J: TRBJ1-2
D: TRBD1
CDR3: CASSYMRTGELYGYTF
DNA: TGTGCCAGCAGTTACATGAGGACAGGGGAACTCTATGGCTACACCTTC